The sequence of this T cell receptor (beta chain) was determined in a study of T-cell reconstitution after alpha-beta-depleted transplantation in children. Preparation of the TCRbeta library was carried out with unique molecular identifiers. TCRdb re-analysed the PCR reads in MiXCR, keeping a single row per CDR3 protein. The sample holds some 520,000 distinct CDR3 sequences; 30% to 35% are singletons and the top ten take around 2.3%. The length of the CDR3 is 16 residues. Trimming removed 4 bases from V and 2 bases from J; junction bases left unmatched: 7. Germline values: CDR1 MNHEY, CDR2 SVGEGT. This clonotype turned up a few times.

This material consisted of PBMCs from the stem cell graft donor, taken from the stem cell graft. This TCR came from a human donor who donated a stem cell graft to a child with aplastic anemia. The gene calls are TRBV6-2 or TRBV6-3 and TRBJ2-3; TRBD1 aligns across 9 bases. Written as DNA, the CDR3 is TGTGCCAGCAGTTCGAGGGACAGGGAATTCACAGATACGCAGTATTTT. Its translation is CASSSRDREFTDTQYF.